The 15 T cell receptor beta chains below were found in one sample sequenced in a study of blood T cell repertoires in COVID-19. The protocol was immunoSEQ multiplex PCR, while the TCRdb copy is restricted to in-frame clones and leaves out a portion. The data contain some 130,000 clones, around 86% of them singletons. What was sequenced was peripheral blood. Receptor source: a man in his forties with active or convalescent COVID-19.

This clone has more than one count but fewer than ten. This rearrangement joins TRBV27 to TRBJ1-1, with D possibly TRBD1 on 5 matching bases. Germline V gene lookup returns CDR1 MNHEY and CDR2 SMNVEV (reference sequence). CDR3 size: 16 residues. V gave up 3 bases and J gave up 1 base, with 15 bases separating them. CDR3 region: CASSFVHGGWNTEAFF. The DNA of the CDR3 is TGTGCCAGCAGTTTCGTGCACGGGGGGTGGAACACTGAAGCTTTCTTT.

CDR3 loop: CAGSRDRASHTF. The CDR3 coding sequence is TGTGCCGGTTCCCGGGACAGGGCCAGTCACACCTTC. The V gene is TRBV6-6, the J gene TRBJ1-2; 9 nucleotides align to TRBD1. Unmatched junction bases numbered 13, after V lost 11 bases and J lost 12 bases. Germline assignment: CDR1 MNHNY and CDR2 SVGAGI (reference sequence). The CDR3 has 12 residues.

The V gene is TRBV4-1, the J gene TRBJ2-3; D perhaps matches TRBD1 (6 bases). This CDR3 is 15 amino acids long. Looked up from germline, CDR1 is MGHRA and CDR2 is YSYEKL. V dropped 5 bases and J dropped 5 bases, with 17 bases sitting between them. The CDR3: CASSVQGREKDTQYF. CDR3 coding DNA: TGCGCCAGCAGCGTACAGGGAAGGGAAAAAGATACGCAGTATTTT.

This sequence joins TRBV6-5 and TRBJ1-6; 8 nucleotides line up with TRBD1. This CDR3 contains 15 residues. The germline gives CDR1 MNHEY, CDR2 SVGAGI. The V and J ends lost 5 bases and 10 bases, in that order; junction bases with no gene match: 10. The CDR3 here is CASSTKTGGDSPLHF. The DNA for the CDR3 is TGTGCCAGCAGTACGAAAACAGGGGGAGACTCACCCCTCCACTTT.

This sequence joins TRBV12-5 and TRBJ2-5, with D maybe TRBD1 (6 bases). The CDR3 loop spans 11 amino acids. CDR1 is LGHNT and CDR2 is FRNRAP in the germline V gene. CDR3 bases: TGTGCCTCAGGGGTTGGGGAGACCCAGTACTTC. Protein sequence: CASGVGETQYF.

The rearrangement uses TRBV19 and TRBJ2-1; 8 nucleotides line up with TRBD2. V gave up 9 bases and J gave up 7 bases; unmatched junction bases: 11. The CDR3 loop spans 14 amino acids. Germline V gene lookup returns CDR1 LNHDA and CDR2 SQIVND (reference sequence). As DNA, the CDR3 is TGTGCCAGCCAAAACGGGGGGGGTAGGAATGAGCAGTTCTTC. It is translated as CASQNGGGRNEQFF.

This chain links TRBV5-1 with TRBJ2-5, with 11 bases that match TRBD1. Per the germline V gene, CDR1 is SGHRS and CDR2 is YFSETQ. The CDR3 is 14 amino acids. The V and J ends lost 4 bases and 4 bases, in that order; junction bases with no gene match: 3. The CDR3 sequence: CASSTGQGGETQYF. DNA of the CDR3: TGCGCCAGCAGCACGGGACAGGGGGGAGAGACCCAGTACTTC.

The genes are TRBV9 and TRBJ2-3; 13 bases are shared with TRBD2. The junction had 3 bases not matched to a gene; V was cut back by 4 bases and J by 1 base. The CDR3 is 16 amino acids. Germline V lookup: CDR1 SGDLS, CDR2 YYNGEE. CDR3 in amino acids: CASSSGLAGGTDTQYF. The CDR3 DNA follows: TGTGCCAGCAGCTCAGGACTAGCGGGGGGCACAGATACGCAGTATTTT.

This clone was recorded only once. The rearrangement uses TRBV6-5 and TRBJ1-3, with D uncertain. V shed 6 bases and J shed 0 bases, with 6 bases lying between them. The germline CDR1 and CDR2 sequences are MNHEY and SVGAGI. This CDR3 has 13 residues. CDR3 loop: CASRASSGNTIYF. CDR3 DNA: TGTGCCAGCAGGGCTAGCTCTGGAAACACCATATATTTT.

The rearrangement links TRBV6-4 to TRBJ2-3; a weak D match, TRBD2 (6 bases). Trimming pared 3 bases from V and 2 bases from J, leaving 9 bases between. Germline values: CDR1 MRHNA, CDR2 SNTAGT. CDR3 length: 14 residues. CDR3 nucleotide sequence: TGTGCCAGCAGTGAGGCGGGATACACAGATACGCAGTATTTT. Residues: CASSEAGYTDTQYF.

The rearrangement uses TRBV10-3 and TRBJ1-1, with TRBD1 identical over 7 bases. The junction had 4 bases not matched to a gene; V was cut back by 6 bases and J by 6 bases. The V gene's germline CDR1 is ENHRY and CDR2 SYGVKD. The CDR3 length is 12 residues. This CDR3 is CAIRDTGAEAFF. The CDR3 coding sequence is TGTGCCATCAGGGATACAGGGGCTGAAGCTTTCTTT.

In this sample, this clone turned up a few times. The chain joins TRBV6-6 to TRBJ2-1; 10 bases match TRBD2. Per germline, CDR1 MNHNY and CDR2 SVGAGI (reference sequence). The CDR3 has 20 amino acids. The ends lost 5 bases at V and 4 bases at J; junction bases unmatched: 20. Here the CDR3 reads CASSPRSGGGTHSRYNEQFF. The CDR3 coding sequence is TGTGCCAGCAGTCCCCGAAGCGGGGGGGGCACTCATTCGAGGTACAATGAGCAGTTCTTC.

J is TRBJ2-7 and V is TRBV2, with D unresolved. The CDR3 runs to 13 residues. With 5 bases removed from V and 0 bases from J, the gap between germline ends came to 8 bases. The germline gives CDR1 SNHLY, CDR2 FYNNEI. The CDR3: CASSPLFSYEQYF. CDR3 coding DNA: TGTGCCAGCAGTCCCCTCTTCTCCTACGAGCAGTACTTC.

This clone was detected only once. This sequence joins TRBV12-5 and TRBJ1-2; D is unresolved. CDR1 is LGHNT, CDR2 FRNRAP, per germline. With 0 bases removed from V and 0 bases from J, the gap between germline ends came to 14 bases. The CDR3 is made up of 17 amino acids. The CDR3 loop reads CASGLVLRQTSNYGYTF. CDR3 DNA sequence: TGTGCTAGTGGTTTGGTACTCAGGCAGACCTCTAACTATGGCTACACCTTC. Full variable domain (missing parts from reference TRBV12-5 and TRBJ1-2): DARVTQTPRHKVTEMGQEVTMRCQPILGHNTVFWYRQTMMQGLELLAYFRNRAPLDDSGMPKDRFSAEMPDATLATLKIQPSEPRDSAVYFCASGLVLRQTSNYGYTFGSGTRLTVV.

This chain joins TRBV5-1 and TRBJ1-1; a possible D gene is TRBD1 (6 bases). Germline CDR1 reads SGHRS; CDR2 reads YFSETQ. The CDR3 runs to 14 residues. V was trimmed by 4 bases and J by 1 base, leaving 11 bases between them. The CDR3 region is CASSQGQTNTEAFF. CDR3 sequence (DNA): TGCGCCAGCAGCCAGGGGCAGACGAACACTGAAGCTTTCTTT.